The subject of this entry is one T cell receptor (beta chain). What it binds is not known. This entry is derived from a study of T cells in localized non-small cell lung cancer. Study-level findings and limits: Those with higher blood T cell density had longer overall survival. Only one tumor region went through sequencing, so heterogeneity may still be there.

The assay was immunoSEQ multiplex PCR, and TCRdb's table has in-frame clones only and misses some. The data hold fewer than 40,000 clones, with about nine tenths observed a single time. The TCR sequence derives from a male donor older than 55 with stage III lung adenocarcinoma. Sequences were derived from peripheral blood, sampled before any cancer treatment.

The CDR3 DNA sequence: TGTGCCAGCAGTGAACCCGGACCGTATGAGCAGTTCTTC. This encodes CASSEPGPYEQFF. The V and J genes are TRBV6-1 and TRBJ2-1; D is undetermined. With 2 bases removed from V and 8 bases from J, the gap between germline ends came to 10 bases. CDR3 length equals 13 residues. CDR1 MNHNS and CDR2 SASEGT come from the germline V gene.